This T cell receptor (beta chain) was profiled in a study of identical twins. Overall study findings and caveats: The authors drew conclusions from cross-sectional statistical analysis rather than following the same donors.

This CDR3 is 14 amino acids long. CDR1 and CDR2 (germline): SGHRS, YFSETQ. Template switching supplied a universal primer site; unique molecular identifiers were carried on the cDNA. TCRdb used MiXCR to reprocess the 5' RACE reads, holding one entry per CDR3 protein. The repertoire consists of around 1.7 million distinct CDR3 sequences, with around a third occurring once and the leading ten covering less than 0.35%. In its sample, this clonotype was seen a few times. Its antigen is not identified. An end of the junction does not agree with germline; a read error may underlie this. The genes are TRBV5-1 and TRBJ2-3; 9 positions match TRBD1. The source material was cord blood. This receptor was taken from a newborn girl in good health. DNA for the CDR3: TGCGCCAGCAGCCCCGGACAGGGGACAGATCCGCAGTATTTT. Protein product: CASSPGQGTDPQYF.